The 30 T cell receptor beta chains reported below all come from one sample, sequenced in a study of CXCR3-negative and CXCR3-positive naive CD8 T cells. UMI-labeled 5' RACE yielded the TRB cDNA libraries. TCRdb re-called the 5' RACE reads and shows each CDR3 protein once, DNA omitted. Recorded for this sample: 56,000 or so distinct CDR3 sequences. Sequenced: memory CD8+ T cells from blood. These receptors were collected from a human donor in good health. Some clones in this sample may be carry-over from other donors' samples.

This chain joins TRBV29-1 and TRBJ2-7; lacking DNA, the TRBD2 call made by TCRdb goes unchecked. The CDR3 sequence is 13 residues long. Per the germline V gene, CDR1 is SQVTM and CDR2 is ANQGSEA. CDR3 residues: CSVSGGAPYEQYF.

The chain is built from TRBV23-1 and TRBJ1-1; TCRdb selects TRBD1, and the lack of DNA leaves this call unchecked. TRBV23-1 is annotated as an ORF whose role is uncertain. This CDR3 has 15 amino acids. Here the CDR3 reads CASSQPPTGYTEAFF.

The chain recombines TRBV6-2 or TRBV6-3 with TRBJ1-1. CDR3 length equals 14 residues. Germline V gene data show CDR1 as MNHEY and CDR2 as SVGEGT. The CDR3 protein is CASSQSEMNTEAFF.

The V and J genes are TRBV11-3 and TRBJ2-1; TCRdb picks TRBD1, but there is no DNA to check that call. The length of the CDR3 is 17 residues. Germline V gene sequence: CDR1 SGHNT, CDR2 YENEEA. The CDR3 sequence: CASSFLVGGVSYNEQFF.

This sequence joins TRBV15 and TRBJ2-1; the TCRdb D gene call, TRBD1, has no DNA to confirm it. This CDR3 has 14 amino acids. From germline, CDR1 is LNHNV and CDR2 YYDKDF (reference sequence). The CDR3 protein is CATLNGMSYNEQFF.

Judged by frequency, this clonotype is hyperexpanded. This chain's CDR3 is CASSIGVDTQYF. V usage is TRBV19 and J usage is TRBJ2-3. This CDR3 is built from 12 residues. Germline CDR1 and CDR2: LNHDA and SQIVND (reference sequence). The variable domain in full, completed from reference TRBV19 and TRBJ2-3, reads DGGITQSPKYLFRKEGQNVTLSCEQNLNHDAMYWYRQDPGQGLRLIYYSQIVNDFQKGDIAEGYSVSREKKESFPLTVTSAQKNPTAFYLCASSIGVDTQYFGPGTRLTVL.

CDR3 residues: CASSQDTGSNQPQHF. The chain joins TRBV4-3 to TRBJ1-5; no DNA is available, so the TRBD1 call from TCRdb remains unchecked. The CDR3 length is 15 residues. Germline CDR1 and CDR2: LGHNA and YSLEER.

The chain uses TRBV10-1 and TRBJ2-1. This CDR3 is built from 14 residues. The germline V gene encodes CDR1 WNHNN and CDR2 SYGVQD (reference sequence). The CDR3 loop is CASSEYGLNNEQFF.

CDR3 loop: CSVDDGAYEQYF. This sequence joins TRBV29-1 and TRBJ2-7. CDR3 length: 12 residues. CDR1 and CDR2 (germline): SQVTM, ANQGSEA.

This sequence joins TRBV29-1 and TRBJ2-5; TCRdb names TRBD2, which stays unverified in the absence of DNA. This CDR3 is built from 13 residues. The germline V gene encodes CDR1 SQVTM and CDR2 ANQGSEA. The CDR3 sequence is CSARAGEQETQYF.

The V gene is TRBV11-3, the J gene TRBJ2-3; lacking DNA, the TRBD1 call made by TCRdb goes unchecked. Germline V lookup: CDR1 SGHNT, CDR2 YENEEA. CDR3 size: 16 residues. CDR3: CASSPGRRGGTDTRYF.

The V gene is TRBV29-1, the J gene TRBJ2-1; TCRdb indicates TRBD1, and absent DNA this call remains unverified. This CDR3 has 15 residues. CDR1 is SQVTM, CDR2 ANQGSEA, per germline. Here the CDR3 reads CSVAPPGPDDNEQFF.

The gene calls are TRBV7-2 and TRBJ2-1; TCRdb lists TRBD2, though no DNA is available to test this call. This CDR3 comprises 16 residues. The germline CDR1 and CDR2 sequences are SGHTA and FQGNSA. CDR3: CASSLGFLSPDNEQFF.

The J gene is TRBJ1-1, the V gene TRBV29-1. The CDR3 totals 14 residues. Germline V gene lookup returns CDR1 SQVTM and CDR2 ANQGSEA. The CDR3 region is CSVEGEDGPTEAFF.

V and J are TRBV7-9 and TRBJ1-5; the TCRdb D gene call, TRBD1, has no DNA to confirm it. The CDR3 loop spans 14 amino acids. The germline CDR1 and CDR2 sequences are SEHNR and FQNEAQ (reference sequence). The CDR3 protein is CASSLGTSGQPQHF.

The chain uses TRBV6-6 and TRBJ1-1. The CDR3 runs to 15 residues. The germline V gene encodes CDR1 MNHNY and CDR2 SVGAGI (reference sequence). The CDR3 spells CASSYPYDQNTEAFF.

This chain uses TRBV15 with TRBJ2-2. The CDR3 has 12 amino acids. CDR1 and CDR2 (germline): LNHNV, YYDKDF (reference sequence). The CDR3 sequence: CATSLITGELFF.

The chain combines TRBV3-2 with TRBJ2-7; no DNA is available, so the TRBD1 call from TCRdb remains unchecked. TRBV3-2 is flagged as a pseudogene. The CDR3 has 15 amino acids. CDR3 region: CASSRRGAVSYEQYF.

The chain has TRBV4-2 and TRBJ2-7; the TRBD2 assignment by TCRdb is unverifiable without DNA. This CDR3 spans 14 amino acids. Germline CDR1 reads LGHNA; CDR2 reads YNFKEQ. The CDR3 loop is CASSPGTIDYEQYF.

This chain uses TRBV28 with TRBJ2-7; TCRdb selects TRBD2, and the lack of DNA leaves this call unchecked. CDR3 length: 14 amino acids. Germline CDR1 MDHEN, CDR2 SYDVKM. The CDR3 region is CASVERESLGEQYF.

V and J are TRBV29-1 and TRBJ1-1. The CDR3 is 13 residues long. Germline lookup yields CDR1 SQVTM and CDR2 ANQGSEA. CDR3 in amino acids: CSAQPELNTEAFF.

The chain has TRBV7-9 and TRBJ2-5; TCRdb's D call of TRBD2 is untestable without DNA. Germline V gene data show CDR1 as SEHNR and CDR2 as FQNEAQ (reference sequence). CDR3 length equals 12 residues. The CDR3 is CASGGTLGIQYF.

The CDR3 reads CASSLGTGDPDTQYF. The chain has TRBV7-8 and TRBJ2-3; the D call of TRBD1 rests on TCRdb alone, since no DNA is present to check it. From germline, CDR1 is SGHVS and CDR2 FQNEAQ. This CDR3 spans 15 amino acids.

This clonotype is identified as medium-sized from frequency. The genes are TRBV7-9 and TRBJ2-7. Germline CDR1 SEHNR, CDR2 FQNEAQ (reference sequence). The CDR3 covers 13 residues. The CDR3 here is CASSLAGDYEQYF.

This chain joins TRBV3-1 and TRBJ2-5; TCRdb lists TRBD2, though no DNA is available to test this call. The CDR3 has 19 amino acids. The germline V gene has CDR1 LGHDT and CDR2 YNNKEL (reference sequence). The CDR3 reads CASSTPPGLAGGYQETQYF.

The chain has TRBV20-1 and TRBJ2-7; TCRdb's D gene call, TRBD2, goes unchecked for lack of DNA. This CDR3 is built from 16 residues. Per the germline V gene, CDR1 is DFQATT and CDR2 is SNEGSKA (reference sequence). The CDR3 reads CSARDQLAGDSYEQYF.

This chain connects TRBV29-1 to TRBJ2-2; the D call of TRBD2 rests on TCRdb alone, since no DNA is present to check it. The germline CDR1 and CDR2 sequences are SQVTM and ANQGSEA. This CDR3 comprises 14 residues. CDR3 residues: CSVVEGPNTGELFF.

This chain uses TRBV5-1 with TRBJ2-1; TCRdb lists TRBD1, though no DNA is available to test this call. This CDR3 has 16 amino acids. Germline CDR1 is SGHRS and CDR2 is YFSETQ. This CDR3 reads CASSLEPGDFYNEQFF.

The V gene is TRBV14, the J gene TRBJ2-7; the D call of TRBD1 rests on TCRdb alone, since no DNA is present to check it. The length of the CDR3 is 12 residues. Germline V gene data show CDR1 as SGHDN and CDR2 as FVKESK. CDR3 loop: CASSHRVHEQYF.

The V and J genes are TRBV7-9 and TRBJ2-5; TCRdb returns TRBD1, unconfirmable since there is no DNA. CDR3 size: 16 residues. CDR1 SEHNR and CDR2 FQNEAQ come from the germline V gene (reference sequence). CDR3 residues: CASSHFQGRLQETQYF.